A single sample is the source of the 5 T cell receptor beta chains below, sequenced in a study of patients and donors after allogeneic stem cell transplantation. TCRdb reprocessed the RT-PCR reads with MiXCR, giving one entry per CDR3 protein. The table has about a million distinct CDR3 sequences, more than 15% seen once. Input material: blood, either unsorted or a sorted T cell fraction (not recorded which). The receptors derive from a human donor who was either an allogeneic HSCT recipient or a stem cell or donor lymphocyte infusion donor (not recorded which). It is not recorded whose cells these are; they may come from a transplant donor.

This clonotype has a handful of counts. V usage is TRBV11-3 and J usage is TRBJ2-5, with 8 bases that match TRBD2. The ends lost 3 bases at V and 2 bases at J; junction bases unmatched: 8. Per the germline V gene, CDR1 is SGHNT and CDR2 is YENEEA. The CDR3 runs 16 residues. CDR3 sequence: CASSFPIAGGQETQYF. The CDR3 nucleotides read TGTGCCAGCAGCTTCCCCATCGCGGGGGGTCAAGAGACCCAGTACTTC.

The CDR3 reads CASSRQVGAYEQYF. Written as DNA, the CDR3 is TGTGCCAGCAGTAGACAGGTAGGGGCCTACGAGCAGTACTTC. V is TRBV12-3 or TRBV12-4 and J is TRBJ2-7; perhaps TRBD1 as D (6 bases). The CDR3 covers 14 residues. V lost 5 bases and J 2 bases, leaving 13 bases between the germline ends.

This chain uses TRBV12-5 with TRBJ1-4; D ambiguous. Germline V gene data show CDR1 as LGHNT and CDR2 as FRNRAP. This CDR3 spans 12 amino acids. Trimming stripped 2 bases from V and 8 bases from J, with 6 bases between. CDR3 amino acids: CASGLTREKLFF. The CDR3 coding sequence is TGTGCTAGTGGTTTGACCAGGGAAAAACTGTTTTTT. Filled out from reference TRBV12-5 and TRBJ1-4, the complete variable domain reads DARVTQTPRHKVTEMGQEVTMRCQPILGHNTVFWYRQTMMQGLELLAYFRNRAPLDDSGMPKDRFSAEMPDATLATLKIQPSEPRDSAVYFCASGLTREKLFFGSGTQLSVL.

This clonotype was found a few times. V gene TRBV5-1 combines with J gene TRBJ1-1; no reliable D call. This CDR3 is built from 15 residues. V lost 4 bases to trimming and J lost 6 bases, with 19 bases between them. Germline lookup yields CDR1 SGHRS and CDR2 YFSETQ. The chain's CDR3 is CASSGPTGISSEAFF. In nucleotides, the CDR3 is TGCGCCAGCAGCGGGCCGACCGGGATTAGCTCTGAAGCTTTCTTT.

This clonotype came up a few times. The V call is TRBV7-8, the J call TRBJ1-6; 11 bases agree with TRBD1. CDR1 SGHVS and CDR2 FQNEAQ come from the germline V gene. V lost 5 bases, J lost 14 bases, and 17 bases stayed unmatched. The CDR3 is 17 amino acids. Written as DNA, the CDR3 is TGTGCCAGCAGCCCTAAGCAGGGGACAGGGGGTAGGGGCACCCTCCACTTT. It yields the protein CASSPKQGTGGRGTLHF.